This note documents a single TCR beta chain sequence. These data belong to a study of PD-L1 blockade in urothelial cancer. Germline V gene sequence: CDR1 SGHDN, CDR2 FVKESK. Unmatched junction bases numbered 6, after V lost 4 bases and J lost 1 base. This CDR3 spans 15 amino acids. Time point noted: peripheral blood 6 weeks after treatment start. The table came from immunoSEQ multiplex PCR; TCRdb's copy has only in-frame clones and leaves some out. This table holds 90,000 to 130,000 clones, 75% to 95% found once. This chain links TRBV14 with TRBJ2-5; 7 bases agree with TRBD2. The sequences come from PBMCs, collected around atezolizumab (anti-PD-L1) treatment. The clonotype comes from a man aged 55-75 years with urothelial cancer. The CDR3 protein is CASSRLGGAQETQYF. The CDR3 nucleotides read TGTGCCAGCAGCCGCCTGGGAGGGGCCCAAGAGACCCAGTACTTC.